Shown below are 32 T cell receptor beta chains from a single sample sequenced in a study of cytotoxic CD8 clonotypes in ibrutinib-treated CLL. The data were produced by immunoSEQ multiplex PCR, yet TCRdb's version contains in-frame clones alone and is incomplete. Of over 120,000 clones listed, more than 75% are singletons. The source material was PBMCs, sampled after 24 months of ibrutinib treatment. These receptors all come from a human donor with chronic lymphocytic leukemia.

J is TRBJ1-2 and V is TRBV5-1; D not resolved. The CDR3 is 16 amino acids. Germline-derived CDR1 and CDR2 are SGHRS and YFSETQ. Trimming left V 1 base short and J 1 base short, with 14 bases between. The CDR3 reads CASSLRSPTSNYGYTF. CDR3 coding DNA: TGCGCCAGCAGCTTGAGGTCACCGACTAGTAACTATGGCTACACCTTC.

The chain employs TRBV7-9 and TRBJ2-1; 11 nucleotides align to TRBD2. After removal of 1 base from V and 2 bases from J, the junction contained 7 bases not matched to a gene. The germline CDR1 and CDR2 sequences are SEHNR and FQNEAQ (reference sequence). This CDR3 contains 18 residues. This CDR3 reads CASSLGPLAGGPYNEQFF. The CDR3 DNA follows: TGTGCCAGCAGCTTAGGCCCCCTAGCGGGAGGCCCCTACAATGAGCAGTTCTTC. Full variable domain (outside the CDR3, taken from reference TRBV7-9 and TRBJ2-1): DTGVSQNPRHKITKRGQNVTFRCDPISEHNRLYWYRQTLGQGPEFLTYFQNEAQLEKSRLLSDRFSAERPKGSFSTLEIQRTEQGDSAMYLCASSLGPLAGGPYNEQFFGPGTRLTVL.

About this clone: The same CDR3 can be traced to other DNA sequences in this sample. The chain carries TRBV5-1 and TRBJ2-7; TRBD1 matches at 10 bases. The V segment lost 4 bases and the J segment 3 bases; nucleotides outside the gene matches: 7. Germline CDR1 reads SGHRS; CDR2 reads YFSETQ. The CDR3 runs 15 residues. The chain's CDR3 is CASSPWTGGGYEQYF. The CDR3 DNA follows: TGCGCCAGCAGCCCCTGGACAGGGGGGGGCTACGAGCAGTACTTC.

The rearrangement links TRBV19 to TRBJ1-3; 11 bases align to TRBD1. Germline CDR1 is LNHDA and CDR2 is SQIVND (reference sequence). The CDR3 runs 17 residues. J gave up 10 bases and V 3 bases, and 14 bases lay outside the gene matches. The CDR3 DNA sequence: TGTGCCAGTAGTATCCCCCGGGACAGGGGGTTCATTCCGACCATATATTTT. Protein: CASSIPRDRGFIPTIYF.

This chain joins TRBV7-3 and TRBJ2-1; 8 bases are shared with TRBD2. The ends lost 5 bases at V and 4 bases at J; junction bases unmatched: 4. Germline CDR1 SGHTA, CDR2 FQGTGA. The CDR3 covers 14 residues. CDR3 coding DNA: TGTGCCAGCAGCCCCGGGGGGGAATACAATGAGCAGTTCTTC. Its translation: CASSPGGEYNEQFF.

V and J are TRBV5-4 and TRBJ2-3; D might be TRBD1 (6 bases). Germline assignment: CDR1 SGHNT and CDR2 YYREEE (reference sequence). V was pared by 3 bases and J by 4 bases, with 9 bases between. The CDR3 is 13 residues long. CDR3 sequence: CASSWGQADTQYF. The CDR3 nucleotides are TGTGCCAGCAGCTGGGGACAAGCAGATACGCAGTATTTT.

This chain links TRBV6-1 with TRBJ1-1, with a tentative D call TRBD1 (5 bases). The germline V gene encodes CDR1 MNHNS and CDR2 SASEGT. V lost 7 bases to trimming and J lost 4 bases, with 19 bases between them. CDR3 length: 15 residues. CDR3: CASTRGPVGGTEAFF. CDR3 in DNA: TGTGCCAGCACCCGGGGCCCCGTGGGGGGCACTGAAGCTTTCTTT.

The chain couples TRBV5-1 to TRBJ2-7; 7 bases are shared with TRBD2. CDR3 length equals 15 residues. Germline CDR1 SGHRS, CDR2 YFSETQ. J lost 2 bases, V lost 0 bases, and 5 bases had no gene match. In nucleotides, the CDR3 is TGCGCCAGCAGCTTGGTGGTAGCGGGCCCCTACGAGCAGTACTTC. It encodes CASSLVVAGPYEQYF.

The CDR3 DNA follows: TGTGCCAGCAGTTTATCTGGCAGCAGCGAGCAGTACTTC. Translation: CASSLSGSSEQYF. The V call is TRBV28, the J call TRBJ2-7; D call uncertain. This CDR3 has 13 residues. From germline, CDR1 is MDHEN and CDR2 SYDVKM. V lost 1 base, J lost 6 bases, and 10 bases lay in between.

This clone appeared once. This chain links TRBV13 with TRBJ2-5, with 9 bases aligning to TRBD1. J lost 5 bases, V lost 4 bases, and 5 bases had no gene match. The germline gives CDR1 PRHDT, CDR2 FYEKMQ (reference sequence). The CDR3 has 14 residues. The CDR3 loop is CASSSQGAGETQYF. DNA for the CDR3: TGTGCCAGCAGCTCACAGGGGGCAGGCGAGACCCAGTACTTC.

J is TRBJ1-1 and V is TRBV5-6; D is ambiguous. Trimming stripped 1 base from V and 5 bases from J, with 15 bases between. The CDR3 runs 15 residues. Germline assignment: CDR1 SGHDT and CDR2 YYEEEE. The CDR3 reads CASSLSRMPDTEAFF. The CDR3 nucleotides read TGTGCCAGCAGCTTGTCTCGGATGCCCGATACTGAAGCTTTCTTT.

This clone came up once. This rearrangement joins TRBV28 to TRBJ2-7, with TRBD2 matching over 8 bases. The trim removed 6 bases at V and 4 bases at J, leaving 14 bases unmatched. The CDR3 is made up of 16 amino acids. Germline CDR1 MDHEN, CDR2 SYDVKM. The CDR3 DNA reads TGTGCCAGCAGCCCCCGGAGGATAGCGGGAAGATACGAGCAGTACTTC. Its translation is CASSPRRIAGRYEQYF.

V gene TRBV18 combines with J gene TRBJ2-7; 14 nucleotides align to TRBD2. V shed 1 base and J 6 bases; nucleotides not matched to a gene: 8. The CDR3 has 17 amino acids. The germline CDR1 and CDR2 sequences are KGHSH and LQKENI. In nucleotides, the CDR3 is TGTGCCAGCTCACCACAGGGGTCCGGACTAGCGGGGGGCGAGCAGTACTTC. This sequence encodes CASSPQGSGLAGGEQYF.

This rearrangement joins TRBV30 to TRBJ2-2; perhaps TRBD1 as D (5 bases). The CDR3 runs 13 residues. The V gene's germline CDR1 is GTSNPN and CDR2 SVGIG (reference sequence). Trimming shortened V by 0 bases and J by 7 bases, and 9 bases separated the two germline ends. CDR3 DNA: TGTGCCTGGAGTGTATTTCAGGGCGGGGAGCTGTTTTTT. As protein: CAWSVFQGGELFF.

V and J are TRBV25-1 and TRBJ1-6; D uncertain. V lost 4 bases and J 0 bases, leaving 7 bases between the germline ends. The CDR3 has 15 amino acids. The germline gives CDR1 MGHDK, CDR2 SYGVNS. As DNA, the CDR3 is TGTGCCAGCAGTGTCCAGAGCTCCTATAATTCACCCCTCCACTTT. It codes for CASSVQSSYNSPLHF.

CDR3: CASSQGGARTEAFF. For the CDR3, the DNA is TGTGCCAGCAGCCAAGGGGGGGCGAGGACTGAAGCTTTCTTT. The J gene is TRBJ1-1, the V gene TRBV9; the D gene is possibly TRBD1 (6 bases). CDR1 SGDLS and CDR2 YYNGEE come from the germline V gene. The V and J ends lost 4 bases and 5 bases respectively, with 15 bases between them. This CDR3 has 14 residues.

The chain is built from TRBV9 and TRBJ2-1; no definite D call. The CDR3 has 14 residues. V gave up 4 bases and J gave up 6 bases, with 14 bases separating them. CDR1 is SGDLS, CDR2 YYNGEE, per germline. CDR3 nucleotide sequence: TGTGCCAGCAGCCCCGGCGCGCTTGCCAATGAGCAGTTCTTC. Protein: CASSPGALANEQFF.

The rearrangement joins TRBV11-2 to TRBJ2-2; D may be TRBD1 (5 bases). Trimming pared 5 bases from V and 8 bases from J, leaving 12 bases between. The CDR3 extends over 13 amino acids. The germline V gene encodes CDR1 SGHAT and CDR2 FQNNGV. CDR3 nucleotide sequence: TGTGCCAGCAGCGGGGCGAGTCGTGGGGAGCTGTTTTTT. Amino acids: CASSGASRGELFF.

The chain couples TRBV5-1 to TRBJ2-3; D may be TRBD1 (5 bases). Germline CDR1 and CDR2: SGHRS and YFSETQ. Trimming took 1 base from V and 1 from J, leaving 7 bases between them. CDR3 length equals 14 residues. Here the CDR3 DNA reads TGCGCCAGCAGCTTGTCCAGGGGCACAGATACGCAGTATTTT. Translating gives CASSLSRGTDTQYF.

This clone was seen a single time. The chain employs TRBV7-9 and TRBJ2-5, with TRBD2 identical over 7 bases. With 6 bases clipped from V and 0 bases from J, the junction kept 13 bases outside the gene matches. CDR3 size: 17 residues. The germline V gene has CDR1 SEHNR and CDR2 FQNEAQ (reference sequence). CDR3 protein: CASRSLAGVGYQETQYF. In DNA form, the CDR3 reads TGTGCCAGCAGGAGCCTGGCGGGAGTGGGGTACCAAGAGACCCAGTACTTC.

Only one count was recorded for this clone. This chain uses TRBV11-2 with TRBJ1-6; 10 bases are shared with TRBD1. V trimming: 0 bases; J trimming: 9 bases; junction bases outside the gene matches: 2. Germline-derived CDR1 and CDR2 are SGHAT and FQNNGV. The CDR3 length is 15 residues. The CDR3 DNA sequence: TGTGCCAGCAGCTTAGATCGGGACAGGGGTTCACCCCTCCACTTT. Translating gives CASSLDRDRGSPLHF.

This sequence joins TRBV5-6 and TRBJ2-1, with D unresolved. The CDR3 has 12 amino acids. CDR1 is SGHDT and CDR2 is YYEEEE in the germline V gene. Deletions cut 2 bases from V and 14 bases from J, with 14 bases between. Here the CDR3 reads CASSLRSHQEFF. CDR3 DNA: TGTGCCAGCAGCTTACGGTCCCATCAGGAGTTCTTC.

CDR3 sequence reads: CASSENRAFGYYEQYF. CDR3 sequence (DNA): TGTGCCAGCAGTGAAAACAGGGCATTTGGATACTACGAGCAGTACTTC. The chain uses TRBV25-1 and TRBJ2-7; D is possibly TRBD1 (6 bases). The germline V gene encodes CDR1 MGHDK and CDR2 SYGVNS. V lost 2 bases and J 3 bases, leaving 17 bases between the germline ends. The CDR3 contains 16 residues.

The chain uses TRBV5-1 and TRBJ2-5; D unclear. CDR1 and CDR2 (germline): SGHRS, YFSETQ. The CDR3 consists of 14 residues. V was clipped by 0 bases and J by 0 bases, with 6 bases between them. This CDR3 reads CASSLDGHQETQYF. DNA for the CDR3: TGCGCCAGCAGCTTGGACGGACACCAAGAGACCCAGTACTTC.

This clone was observed a single time. This chain connects TRBV5-8 to TRBJ1-6; 11 bases line up with TRBD1. Germline V gene data show CDR1 as SGHTS and CDR2 as YDEGEE. This CDR3 contains 16 residues. V shed 0 bases, J shed 9 bases, and the junction held 5 bases outside the gene matches. This chain's CDR3 is CASSLGHGTGGSPLHF. CDR3 DNA: TGTGCCAGCAGCTTGGGCCACGGGACAGGGGGTTCACCCCTCCACTTT.

The chain carries TRBV5-1 and TRBJ2-3, with D hard to call. This CDR3 spans 15 amino acids. The germline V gene has CDR1 SGHRS and CDR2 YFSETQ. Trimming shortened V by 4 bases and J by 6 bases, and 18 bases separated the two germline ends. The CDR3 sequence is CASSTDGPPVDTQYF. CDR3 in DNA: TGCGCCAGCAGCACCGACGGGCCCCCGGTGGATACGCAGTATTTT.

The CDR3 is CASSPRVNTEAFF. CDR3 in DNA: TGTGCCAGCAGCCCCCGTGTGAACACTGAAGCTTTCTTT. The chain recombines TRBV7-9 with TRBJ1-1; unclear D gene. V was trimmed by 5 bases and J by 0 bases, leaving 7 bases between them. There are 13 residues in the CDR3. CDR1 SEHNR and CDR2 FQNEAQ come from the germline V gene (reference sequence).

The J gene is TRBJ2-7, the V gene TRBV7-6, with D hard to call. The CDR3 runs to 14 residues. With 5 bases removed from V and 2 bases from J, the gap between germline ends came to 13 bases. The germline gives CDR1 SGHVS, CDR2 FNYEAQ. CDR3 region: CASSQIYGAYEQYF. CDR3 nucleotides: TGTGCCAGCAGCCAAATTTATGGGGCCTACGAGCAGTACTTC.

The chain is built from TRBV2 and TRBJ2-1; TRBD2 aligns across 7 bases. This CDR3 spans 14 amino acids. Trimming removed 2 bases from V and 6 bases from J; junction bases left unmatched: 4. Germline CDR1 reads SNHLY; CDR2 reads FYNNEI. CDR3 sequence: CASSEWTRGNEQFF. The DNA of the CDR3 is TGTGCCAGCAGTGAATGGACTAGGGGCAATGAGCAGTTCTTC.

The table lists this clone with a few counts. This chain joins TRBV7-8 and TRBJ2-1; D call uncertain. Per germline, CDR1 SGHVS and CDR2 FQNEAQ. This CDR3 comprises 13 residues. The V and J ends lost 5 bases and 5 bases respectively, with 10 bases between them. The CDR3 loop reads CASSQGRDNEQFF. The DNA for the CDR3 is TGTGCCAGCAGCCAAGGGCGAGACAATGAGCAGTTCTTC.

Only a few counts were recorded for this clone. V is TRBV18 and J is TRBJ1-5, with D unclear. V lost 5 bases and J 8 bases, leaving 13 bases between the germline ends. CDR1 is KGHSH and CDR2 is LQKENI in the germline V gene. The CDR3 sequence is 13 residues long. Here the CDR3 reads CASSGREVEPQHF. The CDR3 DNA sequence: TGTGCCAGCTCAGGACGGGAAGTGGAGCCCCAGCATTTT.

The CDR3, as DNA: TGTGCCAGCAGCTTAGGCTTGGATCAGCCCCAGCATTTT. Protein sequence: CASSLGLDQPQHF. The V gene is TRBV13, the J gene TRBJ1-5, with D uncertain. Germline assignment: CDR1 PRHDT and CDR2 FYEKMQ (reference sequence). V shed 0 bases and J shed 5 bases, with 5 bases lying between them. The CDR3 consists of 13 residues.